This entry concerns a single T cell receptor (beta chain). What it binds is not known. The sample belongs to a study of OX40 agonist ivuxolimab in advanced cancers. Produced via immunoSEQ multiplex PCR; TCRdb's table is partial and in-frame only. In the table there are around 21,000 clones, around 83% of which are singletons. This CDR3 comprises 10 residues. Losses at the gene ends were 1 base for V and 13 bases for J; bases not matched to a gene: 1. Per germline, CDR1 DFQATT and CDR2 SNEGSKA (reference sequence). Study-wide results and caveats: At 0.1 to 3.0 mg/kg, CD4+ and CD8+ blood T cells expanded clonally by week 6.

This material consisted of CD4+ or CD8+ T cells sorted from blood, taken in a trial of the OX40 agonist ivuxolimab. The chain recombines TRBV20-1 with TRBJ2-1; 7 positions match TRBD2. The clonotype was recovered from an adult with an advanced solid tumor such as melanoma, head and neck, liver or kidney cancer. The CDR3: CSARAGLQFF. Here the CDR3 DNA reads TGCAGTGCTAGAGCGGGACTACAGTTCTTC.